Listed here are 11 T cell receptor beta chains from one sample, sequenced in a study of CD8 T cells in Susac syndrome. The RNA, about 0.5 to 1 ug, was put through reverse transcription using random hexamers. TCRdb redid the calling of the immunoSEQ multiplex PCR reads with MiXCR, one entry per CDR3 protein. The sample includes under 200,000 distinct CDR3 sequences, about 91% of them seen just once. Input material: CD4+ T cells from PBMCs. The receptors come from a human donor with Susac syndrome.

The V gene is TRBV6-1, the J gene TRBJ1-5; D unclear. Trimming removed 6 bases at V and 0 bases at J, with 12 bases between. The germline V gene has CDR1 MNHNS and CDR2 SASEGT. There are 15 residues in the CDR3. Here the CDR3 DNA reads TGTGCCAGCAGCCAGGCATCTTATAGCAATCAGCCCCAGCATTTT. Protein product: CASSQASYSNQPQHF.

The J gene is TRBJ2-7, the V gene TRBV7-6; D is perhaps TRBD2 (6 bases). Germline V gene data show CDR1 as SGHVS and CDR2 as FNYEAQ. The CDR3 extends over 18 amino acids. Trimming removed 1 base from V and 3 bases from J, with 22 bases in between. CDR3 nucleotide sequence: TGTGCCAGCAGCTTAGTTGCGGGATCAACCCCCCACTACTACGAGCAGTACTTC. It specifies CASSLVAGSTPHYYEQYF.

The chain joins TRBV19 to TRBJ2-3; 10 nucleotides line up with TRBD2. The V gene end was trimmed by 3 bases and the J gene end by 3 bases; junction bases not matched to a gene: 9. This CDR3 spans 17 amino acids. Germline V gives CDR1 LNHDA, CDR2 SQIVND (reference sequence). The CDR3 loop reads CASSMSASGGSTDTQYF. The CDR3 DNA is TGTGCCAGTAGTATGTCGGCTAGCGGGGGATCAACAGATACGCAGTATTTT.

V gene TRBV5-1 combines with J gene TRBJ1-1; TRBD1 aligns across 8 bases. The germline V gene has CDR1 SGHRS and CDR2 YFSETQ. This CDR3 is 16 amino acids long. V lost 3 bases, J lost 1 base, and 8 bases stayed unmatched. The CDR3 sequence is CASSWGQGASNTEAFF. The CDR3 region has the DNA TGCGCCAGCAGCTGGGGCCAGGGGGCTTCGAACACTGAAGCTTTCTTT.

The chain links TRBV5-4 to TRBJ2-5; TRBD1 might be the D (5 bases). This CDR3 comprises 15 residues. Germline V gene sequence: CDR1 SGHNT, CDR2 YYREEE (reference sequence). V shed 0 bases and J shed 2 bases, with 11 bases lying between them. CDR3 coding DNA: TGTGCCAGCAGCTTGGCGGACATACATCAAGAGACCCAGTACTTC. This gives the protein CASSLADIHQETQYF.

This rearrangement joins TRBV20-1 to TRBJ2-1; TRBD2 agrees at 10 bases. There are 16 residues in the CDR3. CDR1 and CDR2 from the germline V gene are DFQATT and SNEGSKA (reference sequence). The trim removed 0 bases at V and 7 bases at J, leaving 9 bases unmatched. This CDR3 reads CSAREPSGRNGNEQFF. DNA for the CDR3: TGCAGTGCTAGAGAGCCTAGCGGGAGAAATGGAAATGAGCAGTTCTTC.

The chain employs TRBV14 and TRBJ2-7, with D hard to call. This CDR3 region has 13 residues. Trimming removed 0 bases at V and 6 bases at J, with 9 bases between. Germline V gene data show CDR1 as SGHDN and CDR2 as FVKESK. The CDR3 region has the DNA TGTGCCAGCAGCCAAGACCCAGTAGCCGAGCAGTACTTC. The encoded protein is CASSQDPVAEQYF.

J is TRBJ2-7 and V is TRBV14; tentative D call: TRBD2 (6 bases). Germline V lookup: CDR1 SGHDN, CDR2 FVKESK. V shed 4 bases and J shed 5 bases, with 15 bases lying between them. This CDR3 is built from 14 residues. In DNA, the CDR3 is TGTGCCAGCAGCCCTGGGACTGGGGGAAACGAGCAGTACTTC. This encodes CASSPGTGGNEQYF.

This chain joins TRBV20-1 and TRBJ2-3; D uncertain. Trimming removed 6 bases from V and 0 bases from J, with 7 bases in between. The germline CDR1 and CDR2 sequences are DFQATT and SNEGSKA (reference sequence). CDR3 length: 12 residues. DNA for the CDR3: TGCAGTGCGTTTGACAGCACAGATACGCAGTATTTT. Translation: CSAFDSTDTQYF.

In DNA form, the CDR3 reads TGCGCCAGCAGCCAAGATCCGGGACAGCAGGGAGGGACCCAGTACTTC. It encodes CASSQDPGQQGGTQYF. V gene TRBV4-1 combines with J gene TRBJ2-5; a weak D match, TRBD1 (7 bases). The CDR3 has 16 residues. V was pared by 0 bases and J by 7 bases, with 18 bases between. Germline-derived CDR1 and CDR2 are MGHRA and YSYEKL.

The genes are TRBV5-4 and TRBJ2-7; D is perhaps TRBD1 or TRBD2 (6 bases each). Germline V lookup: CDR1 SGHNT, CDR2 YYREEE (reference sequence). Trimming removed 10 bases at V and 7 bases at J, with 21 bases between. CDR3 length equals 13 residues. The CDR3 protein is CAGGNVGANEQYF. CDR3 coding DNA: TGTGCCGGGGGGAATGTGGGGGCTAATGAGCAGTACTTC.